This T cell receptor (beta chain) emerged from a study of CD8+ T cells in alopecia areata. Across the study: The duration of tofacitinib was 6 to 18 months, with 6 months off drug afterward.

Sorting separated CD4+ and CD8+ T cells out of PBMCs. cDNA serving as the sequencing template came from extracted, reverse transcribed RNA. Assay: immunoSEQ multiplex PCR; the TCRdb copy retains only in-frame clones and omits some. The repertoire includes hundreds of thousands of clones, approximately 52% of them detected once, and 0.45% sits in the top ten. Trimming removed 3 bases from V and 8 bases from J; junction bases left unmatched: 4. The CDR3 contains 13 residues. CDR1 is ENHRY, CDR2 SYGVKD, per germline. In the case of this clone: Its antigen is unidentified.

Regarding the study as a whole: TCR sharing across patients was less clear than in mice, possibly HLA-related.

This chain connects TRBV10-3 to TRBJ1-2; TRBD1 aligns across 9 bases. Sequences were derived from CD4+ T cells sorted from blood, sampled at week 0. The sequence came from a human donor with alopecia areata. The CDR3 coding sequence is TGTGCCATCAGTGATCTAGGACAGGGGGGCTACACCTTC. This codes for CAISDLGQGGYTF.